Listed below are T cell receptor beta chains from one sample, sequenced in a study of T cell changes during pregnancy in multiple sclerosis. Only in-frame clones appear in the TCRdb table, and some are missing; sequencing was by immunoSEQ multiplex PCR. The sample records around 34,000 clones, about 90% being singletons. This material consisted of CD8+ T cells from peripheral blood mononuclear cells, taken after pregnancy. The receptors shown here come from a female donor with multiple sclerosis, enrolled in a pregnancy study. Each CDR3 is given with its conserved first and last residue. The D gene is left open where the match is weak. The listing skips clone size in some rows; elsewhere it reads once, few, many or a size class.

clone_size	j_call	v_call	d_call	cdr3_nt	cdr3_aa
-	TRBJ1-2	TRBV12-2	-	TGTGCAAGTCGCCCTAGGAGGTCGGCTAACTATGGCTACACCTTC	CASRPRRSANYGYTF
once	TRBJ2-7	TRBV4-1	-	TGCGCCAGCAGCCAAGAACCCGGGGGGCCCTACGAGCAGTACTTC	CASSQEPGGPYEQYF
-	TRBJ2-2	TRBV19	TRBD1	TGTGCCAGTAGGAAGACAGGGTCGGGGGAGCTGTTTTTT	CASRKTGSGELFF
-	TRBJ2-7	TRBV4-2	-	TGTGCCAGCAGCCTCCTGGTAGCCTACGAGCAGTACTTC	CASSLLVAYEQYF
-	TRBJ2-7	TRBV15	TRBD2	TGTGCCACCAGCTCCCGGGGGGGGGACCTCGAGCAGTACTTC	CATSSRGGDLEQYF
-	TRBJ1-1	TRBV29-1	-	TGCAGCGTCGGAAACACAGGTAATTGGGGGAACACTGAAGCTTTCTTT	CSVGNTGNWGNTEAFF
-	TRBJ2-3	TRBV5-6	-	TGTGCCAGCAGCGATACGGGCGGGCCCACAGATACGCAGTATTTT	CASSDTGGPTDTQYF
-	TRBJ2-7	TRBV7-6	-	TGTGCCAGCAGCTTAGGGAGTCCCACCACAAACGAGCAGTACTTC	CASSLGSPTTNEQYF
-	TRBJ2-1	TRBV7-8	TRBD2	TGTGCCAGCAGCCCGAGCGGGGGGCCTTTGGATGAGCAGTTCTTC	CASSPSGGPLDEQFF
-	TRBJ2-5	TRBV27	-	TGTGCCAGCAGTTTCATTCCGCGGATAAACCAAGAGACCCAGTACTTC	CASSFIPRINQETQYF
-	TRBJ1-1	TRBV11-2	-	TGTGCCAGCAAAGGTGGAGAGACTGAAGCTTTCTTT	CASKGGETEAFF
-	TRBJ2-3	TRBV7-3	TRBD2	TGTGCCAGCAGCCCTCAGACTAGCGGGGGTTCAGATACGCAGTATTTT	CASSPQTSGGSDTQYF
-	TRBJ2-6	TRBV6-1	TRBD1	TGTGCCAGCGGGACAGGGGGCTCTGGGGCCAACGTCCTGACTTTC	CASGTGGSGANVLTF
-	TRBJ2-3	TRBV5-8	-	TGTGCCCGAAAGACAGAACCCACAGATACGCAGTATTTT	CARKTEPTDTQYF
-	TRBJ1-5	TRBV5-6	TRBD1	TGTGCCAGCAGCTTCGGGACAGGGTGGAATCAGCCCCAGCATTTT	CASSFGTGWNQPQHF
-	TRBJ2-5	TRBV2	-	TGTGCCAGCTGGGCCAGGGCCGAGACCCAGTACTTC	CASWARAETQYF